This T cell receptor (beta chain) was obtained from a study of Graves' ophthalmopathy and Graves' hyperthyroidism. The CDR3 spans 14 residues, counting both ends. The V gene's germline CDR1 is SEHNR and CDR2 FQNEAQ (reference sequence). CDR3 regions of TCR beta were amplified from RNA transcripts. First-round RT-PCR with HTBI primers preceded a second-round multiplex PCR. One entry per CDR3 protein, called by TCRdb with MiXCR from the multiplex PCR reads. Among hundreds of thousands of distinct CDR3 sequences listed, roughly 41% were seen once. On this clonotype itself: The CDR3 ends on some other residue instead of the conserved phenylalanine or tryptophan, so this is likely a read error. It is unclear where the CDR3 begins or ends on the DNA, so no DNA is shown, and the CDR3 is as TCRdb lists it.

V gene TRBV7-9 combines with J gene TRBJ2-5; TRBD1, the D gene given by the table, was not confirmed from the DNA. The clonotype comes from an adult man with Graves' ophthalmopathy. The sequenced material came from peripheral blood. The CDR3 reads CASRGGQGGYTFGS.